This T cell receptor beta chain was sequenced in a study of blood T cell repertoires in COVID-19. Study context: Acute and convalescent COVID-19 specimens originated in the United States, Italy and Spain. PBMCs, B-cell-depleted T cells, or T cells provided the cDNA or gDNA that made up the material.

Methods used by the authors: For nucleated cells, counts were estimated from reference gene primer amplification. Here immunoSEQ multiplex PCR was the method, and the copy in TCRdb shows in-frame clones only, minus some. The V and J calls and clone size were taken over from that table, and D and trimming were inferred from the DNA. The top ten clones hold more than 6.5% of a sample with about 43,000 clones, just over 85% of them seen once. This CDR3 spans 14 amino acids. Germline assignment: CDR1 SGHTS and CDR2 YDEGEE. J lost 7 bases, V lost 3 bases, and 10 bases had no gene match. The chain uses TRBV5-8 and TRBJ2-7, with TRBD1 identical over 7 bases. The sequenced sample consisted of peripheral blood. The clonotype originates from a man in his fifties or sixties with active COVID-19. The DNA of the CDR3 is TGTGCCAGCAGCTGGGACAGTGTTCTGAGTGAGCAGTACTTC. Protein product: CASSWDSVLSEQYF.